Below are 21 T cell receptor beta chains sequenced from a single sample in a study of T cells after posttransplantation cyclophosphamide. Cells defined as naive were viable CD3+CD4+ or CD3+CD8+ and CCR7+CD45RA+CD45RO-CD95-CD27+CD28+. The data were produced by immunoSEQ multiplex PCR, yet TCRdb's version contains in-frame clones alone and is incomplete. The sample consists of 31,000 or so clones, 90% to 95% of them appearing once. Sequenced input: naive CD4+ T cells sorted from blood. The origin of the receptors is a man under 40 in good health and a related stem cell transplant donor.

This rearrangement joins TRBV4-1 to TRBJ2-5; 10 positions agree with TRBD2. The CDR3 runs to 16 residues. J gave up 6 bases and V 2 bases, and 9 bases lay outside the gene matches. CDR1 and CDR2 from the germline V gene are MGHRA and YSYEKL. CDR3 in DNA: TGCGCCAGCAGCCAATCGGTTAGCGGGGGGTTGAAGACCCAGTACTTC. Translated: CASSQSVSGGLKTQYF.

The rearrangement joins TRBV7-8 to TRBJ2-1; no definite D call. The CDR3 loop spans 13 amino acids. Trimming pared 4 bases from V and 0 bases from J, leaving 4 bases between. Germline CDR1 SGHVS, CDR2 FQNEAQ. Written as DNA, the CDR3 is TGTGCCAGCAGCTCAGGCTCCTACAATGAGCAGTTCTTC. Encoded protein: CASSSGSYNEQFF.

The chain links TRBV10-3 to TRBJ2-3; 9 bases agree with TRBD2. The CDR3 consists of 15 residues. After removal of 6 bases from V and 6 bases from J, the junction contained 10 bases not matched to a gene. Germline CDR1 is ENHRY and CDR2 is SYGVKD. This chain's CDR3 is CAIRGSSGGMDTQYF. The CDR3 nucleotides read TGTGCCATCAGGGGGAGTAGCGGGGGCATGGATACGCAGTATTTT.

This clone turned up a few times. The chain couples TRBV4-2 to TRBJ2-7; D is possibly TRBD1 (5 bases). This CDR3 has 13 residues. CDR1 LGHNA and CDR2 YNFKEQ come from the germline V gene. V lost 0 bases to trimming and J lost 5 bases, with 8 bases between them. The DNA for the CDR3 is TGTGCCAGCAGCCAAGATAGGGGCCACGAGCAGTACTTC. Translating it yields CASSQDRGHEQYF.

As DNA, the CDR3 is TGTGCCAGCAGCCACCGACAGGTCTCTGGGGCCAACGTCCTGACTTTC. Protein product: CASSHRQVSGANVLTF. This chain links TRBV7-9 with TRBJ2-6; D may be TRBD1 (6 bases). CDR1 SEHNR and CDR2 FQNEAQ come from the germline V gene (reference sequence). V was shortened by 5 bases and J by 0 bases, with 11 bases between the two germline ends. This CDR3 contains 16 residues.

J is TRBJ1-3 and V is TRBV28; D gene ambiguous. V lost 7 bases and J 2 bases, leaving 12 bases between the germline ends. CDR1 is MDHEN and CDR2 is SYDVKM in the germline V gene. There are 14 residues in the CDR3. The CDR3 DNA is TGTGCCAGCACTATGCCGGGAACTGGAAACACCATATATTTT. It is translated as CASTMPGTGNTIYF.

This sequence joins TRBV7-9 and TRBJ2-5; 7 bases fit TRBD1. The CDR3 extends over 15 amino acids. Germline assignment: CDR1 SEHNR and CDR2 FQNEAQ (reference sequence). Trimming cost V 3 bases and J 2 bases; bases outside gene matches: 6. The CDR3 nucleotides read TGTGCCAGCAGCTTGGGTGACAGGGATCAAGAGACCCAGTACTTC. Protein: CASSLGDRDQETQYF.

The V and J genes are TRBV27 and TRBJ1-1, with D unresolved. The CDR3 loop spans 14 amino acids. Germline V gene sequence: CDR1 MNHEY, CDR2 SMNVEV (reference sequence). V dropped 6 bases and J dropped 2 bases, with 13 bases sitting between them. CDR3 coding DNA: TGTGCCAGCAGAACGTGGGCGGGAAACACTGAAGCTTTCTTT. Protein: CASRTWAGNTEAFF.

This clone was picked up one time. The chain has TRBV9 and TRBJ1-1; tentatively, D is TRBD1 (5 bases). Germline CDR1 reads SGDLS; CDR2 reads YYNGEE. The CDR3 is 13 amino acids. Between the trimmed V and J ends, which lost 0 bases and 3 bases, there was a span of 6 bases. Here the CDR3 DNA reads TGTGCCAGCAGCGTAGGCAGGGACACTGAAGCTTTCTTT. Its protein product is CASSVGRDTEAFF. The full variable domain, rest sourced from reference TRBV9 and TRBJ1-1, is DSGVTQTPKHLITATGQRVTLRCSPRSGDLSVYWYQQSLDQGLQFLIQYYNGEERAKGNILERFSAQQFPDLHSELNLSSLELGDSALYFCASSVGRDTEAFFGQGTRLTVV.

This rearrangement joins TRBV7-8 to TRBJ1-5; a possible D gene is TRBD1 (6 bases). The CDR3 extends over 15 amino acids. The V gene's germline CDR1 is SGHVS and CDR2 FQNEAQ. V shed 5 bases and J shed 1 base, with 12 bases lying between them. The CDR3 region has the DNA TGTGCCAGCAGCCTCGGGACAAAGAGCAATCAGCCCCAGCATTTT. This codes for CASSLGTKSNQPQHF.

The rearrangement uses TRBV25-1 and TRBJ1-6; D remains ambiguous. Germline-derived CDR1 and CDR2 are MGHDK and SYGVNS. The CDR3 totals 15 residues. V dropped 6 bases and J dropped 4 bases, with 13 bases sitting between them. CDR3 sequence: CASSARGIYNSPLHF. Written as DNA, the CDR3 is TGTGCCAGCAGCGCCCGCGGGATTTATAATTCACCCCTCCACTTT.

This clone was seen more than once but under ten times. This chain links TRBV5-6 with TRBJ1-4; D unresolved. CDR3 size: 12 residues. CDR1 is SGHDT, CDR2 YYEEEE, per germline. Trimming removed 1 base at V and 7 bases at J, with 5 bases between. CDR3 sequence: CASSLISEKLFF. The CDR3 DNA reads TGTGCCAGCAGCTTGATATCTGAAAAACTGTTTTTT.

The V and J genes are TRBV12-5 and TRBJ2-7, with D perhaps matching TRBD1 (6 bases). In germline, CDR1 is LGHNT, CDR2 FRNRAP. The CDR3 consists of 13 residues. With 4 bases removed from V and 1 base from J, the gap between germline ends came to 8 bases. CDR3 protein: CASGSTGSYEQYF. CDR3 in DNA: TGTGCTAGTGGTTCGACAGGTTCCTACGAGCAGTACTTC.

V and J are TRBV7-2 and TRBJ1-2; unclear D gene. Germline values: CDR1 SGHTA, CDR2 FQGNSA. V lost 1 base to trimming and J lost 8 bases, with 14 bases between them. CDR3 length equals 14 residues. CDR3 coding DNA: TGTGCCAGCAGCTTAGACCCCCTCGGCGGGGGCTACACCTTC. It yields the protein CASSLDPLGGGYTF.

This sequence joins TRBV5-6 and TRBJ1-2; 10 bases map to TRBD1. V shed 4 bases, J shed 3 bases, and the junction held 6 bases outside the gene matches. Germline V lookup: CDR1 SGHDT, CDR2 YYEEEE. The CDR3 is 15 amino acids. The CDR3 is CASSLPGQGYYGYTF. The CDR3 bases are TGTGCCAGCAGCCTTCCGGGACAGGGGTACTATGGCTACACCTTC.

CDR3 in amino acids: CASSFGTGGISYNSPLHF. The CDR3 nucleotides are TGCGCCAGCAGCTTTGGAACAGGGGGCATCTCCTATAATTCACCCCTCCACTTT. The V and J genes are TRBV5-1 and TRBJ1-6, with 9 bases identical to TRBD1. With V trimmed by 2 bases and J by 0 bases, 6 bases remained unmatched. The CDR3 runs to 18 residues. Germline-derived CDR1 and CDR2 are SGHRS and YFSETQ.

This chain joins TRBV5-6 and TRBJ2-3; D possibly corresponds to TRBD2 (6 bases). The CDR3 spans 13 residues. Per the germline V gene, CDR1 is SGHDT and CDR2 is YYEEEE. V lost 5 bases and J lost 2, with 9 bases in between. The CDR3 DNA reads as TGTGCCAGCAGGCGGGACTTCACAGATACGCAGTATTTT. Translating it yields CASRRDFTDTQYF.

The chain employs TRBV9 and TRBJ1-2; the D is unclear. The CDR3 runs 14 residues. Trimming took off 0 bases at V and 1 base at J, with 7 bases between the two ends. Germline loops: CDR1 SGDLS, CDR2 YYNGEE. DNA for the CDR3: TGTGCCAGCAGCGTAGAAGAGGGTAACTATGGCTACACCTTC. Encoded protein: CASSVEEGNYGYTF.

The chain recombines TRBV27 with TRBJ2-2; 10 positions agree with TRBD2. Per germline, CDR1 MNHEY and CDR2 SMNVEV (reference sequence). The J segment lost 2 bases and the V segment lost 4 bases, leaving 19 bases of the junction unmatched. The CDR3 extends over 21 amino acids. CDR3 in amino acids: CASSSERGGYSLGINTGELFF. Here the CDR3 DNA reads TGTGCCAGCAGTTCGGAGCGGGGGGGTTACAGCTTAGGAATTAACACCGGGGAGCTGTTTTTT.

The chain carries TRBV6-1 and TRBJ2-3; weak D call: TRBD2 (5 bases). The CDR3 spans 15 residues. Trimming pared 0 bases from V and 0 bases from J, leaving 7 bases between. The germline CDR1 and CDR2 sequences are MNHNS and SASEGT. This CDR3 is CASSEAWTSTDTQYF. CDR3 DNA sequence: TGTGCCAGCAGTGAAGCCTGGACTAGCACAGATACGCAGTATTTT.

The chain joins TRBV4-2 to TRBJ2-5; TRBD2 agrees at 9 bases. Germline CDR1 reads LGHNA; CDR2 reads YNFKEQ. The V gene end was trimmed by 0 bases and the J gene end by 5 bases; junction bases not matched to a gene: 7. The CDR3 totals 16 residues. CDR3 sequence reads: CASSQDLLAGRETQYF. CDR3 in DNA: TGTGCCAGCAGCCAAGATCTCCTAGCGGGGAGGGAGACCCAGTACTTC.